This TCR beta chain was identified during a study of T cell responses to AZD1222 COVID-19 vaccine. Study-level points and caveats: Per reports, nearly half of all spike-specific TCRs target regions that are unmutated in variants.

The protocol was immunoSEQ multiplex PCR, while the TCRdb copy is restricted to in-frame clones and leaves out a portion. The profile covers over 50,000 clones, with around 90% appearing a single time and approximately 14% taken by the ten largest. The CDR3 consists of 13 residues. In germline, CDR1 is SGHTA, CDR2 FQGNSA. V lost 2 bases, J lost 5 bases, and 9 bases lay in between. A remark on this clone: Its antigen remains unidentified.

The material was peripheral blood, obtained 28 days after the second AZD1222 dose. The chain recombines TRBV7-2 with TRBJ1-1; no reliable D call. The source of this sequence is an adult who received the AZD1222 COVID-19 vaccine. The CDR3 DNA sequence: TGTGCCAGCAGCTTATTCAGGAGGACTGAAGCTTTCTTT. It is translated as CASSLFRRTEAFF.